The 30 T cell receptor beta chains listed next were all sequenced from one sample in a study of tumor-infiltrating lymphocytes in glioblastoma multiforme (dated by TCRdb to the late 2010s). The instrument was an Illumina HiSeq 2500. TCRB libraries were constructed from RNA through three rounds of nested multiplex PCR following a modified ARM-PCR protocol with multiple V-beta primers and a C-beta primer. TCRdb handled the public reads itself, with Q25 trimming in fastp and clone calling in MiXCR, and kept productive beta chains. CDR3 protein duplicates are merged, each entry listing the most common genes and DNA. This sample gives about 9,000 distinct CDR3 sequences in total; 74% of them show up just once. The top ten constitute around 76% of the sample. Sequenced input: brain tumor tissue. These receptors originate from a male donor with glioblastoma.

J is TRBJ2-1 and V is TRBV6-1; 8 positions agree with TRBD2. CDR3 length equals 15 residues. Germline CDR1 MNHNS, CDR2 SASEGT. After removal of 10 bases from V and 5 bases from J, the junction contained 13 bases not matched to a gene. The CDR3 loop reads CATTGGVTLNNEQFF. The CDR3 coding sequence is TGTGCCACTACGGGGGGGGTAACCTTGAACAATGAGCAGTTCTTC.

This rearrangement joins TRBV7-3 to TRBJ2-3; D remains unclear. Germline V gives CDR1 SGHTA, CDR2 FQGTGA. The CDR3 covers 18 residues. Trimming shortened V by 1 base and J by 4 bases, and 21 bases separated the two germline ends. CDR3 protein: CASSLMIPVEPSADTQYF. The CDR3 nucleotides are TGTGCCAGCAGCTTAATGATCCCAGTGGAACCCTCGGCAGATACGCAGTATTTT.

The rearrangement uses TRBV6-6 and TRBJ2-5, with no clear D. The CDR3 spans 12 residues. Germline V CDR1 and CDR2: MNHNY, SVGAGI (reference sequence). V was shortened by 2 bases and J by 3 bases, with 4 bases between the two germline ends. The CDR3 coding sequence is TGTGCCAGCAGTTACGGGGAAGAGACCCAGTACTTC. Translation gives CASSYGEETQYF.

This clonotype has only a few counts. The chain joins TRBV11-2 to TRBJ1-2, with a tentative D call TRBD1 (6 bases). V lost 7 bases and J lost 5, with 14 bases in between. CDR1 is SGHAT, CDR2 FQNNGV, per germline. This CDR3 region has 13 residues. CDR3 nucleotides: TGTGCCAGCACCCTAGGGGGGGGGTATGGCTACACCTTC. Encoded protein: CASTLGGGYGYTF.

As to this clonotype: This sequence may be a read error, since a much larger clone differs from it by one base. The CDR3 reads CASSLDLVTGVLFF. CDR3 bases: TGTGCCAGCAGCTTAGATCTCGTCACCGGGGTGCTGTTTTTT. The V call is TRBV11-2, the J call TRBJ2-2; tentative D call: TRBD2 (5 bases). The CDR3 length is 14 residues. CDR1 is SGHAT and CDR2 is FQNNGV in the germline V gene.

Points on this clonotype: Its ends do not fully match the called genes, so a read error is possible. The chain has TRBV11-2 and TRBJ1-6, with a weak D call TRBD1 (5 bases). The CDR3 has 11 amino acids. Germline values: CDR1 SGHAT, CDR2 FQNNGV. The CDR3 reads CASSKGMEDFF. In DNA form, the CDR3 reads TGTGCCAGCAGCAAGGGGATGGAAGATTTCTTT.

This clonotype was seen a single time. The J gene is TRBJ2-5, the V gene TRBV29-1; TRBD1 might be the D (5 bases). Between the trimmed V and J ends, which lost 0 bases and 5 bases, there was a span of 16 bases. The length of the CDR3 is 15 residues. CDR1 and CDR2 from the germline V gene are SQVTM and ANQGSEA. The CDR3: CSVEEHRRRQETQYF. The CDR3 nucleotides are TGCAGCGTTGAAGAGCACAGGCGCCGCCAGGAGACCCAGTACTTC.

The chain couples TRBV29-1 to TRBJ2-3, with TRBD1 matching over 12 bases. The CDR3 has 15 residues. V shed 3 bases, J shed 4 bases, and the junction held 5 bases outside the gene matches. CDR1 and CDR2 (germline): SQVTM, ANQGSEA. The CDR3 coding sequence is TGCAGCGTTGAGGGGACAGGGGGCTGGTCAGATACGCAGTATTTT. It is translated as CSVEGTGGWSDTQYF.

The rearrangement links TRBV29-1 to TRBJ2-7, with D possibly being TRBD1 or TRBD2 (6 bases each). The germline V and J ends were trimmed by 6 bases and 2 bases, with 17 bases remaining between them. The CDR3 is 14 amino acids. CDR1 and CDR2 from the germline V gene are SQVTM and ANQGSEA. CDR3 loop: CSVSDSGGTYEQYF. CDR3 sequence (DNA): TGCAGCGTATCGGACAGCGGAGGGACCTACGAGCAGTACTTC.

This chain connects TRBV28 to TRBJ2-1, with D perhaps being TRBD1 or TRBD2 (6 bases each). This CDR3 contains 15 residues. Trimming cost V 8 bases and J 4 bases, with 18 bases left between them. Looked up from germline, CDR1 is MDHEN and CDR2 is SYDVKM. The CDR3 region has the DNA TGTGCCAGCGGGGAAAGGGGGGAGAGTTACAATGAGCAGTTCTTC. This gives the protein CASGERGESYNEQFF. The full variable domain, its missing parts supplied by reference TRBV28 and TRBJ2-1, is DVKVTQSSRYLVKRTGEKVFLECVQDMDHENMFWYRQDPGLGLRLIYFSYDVKMKEKGDIPEGYSVSREKKERFSLILESASTNQTSMYLCASGERGESYNEQFFGPGTRLTVL.

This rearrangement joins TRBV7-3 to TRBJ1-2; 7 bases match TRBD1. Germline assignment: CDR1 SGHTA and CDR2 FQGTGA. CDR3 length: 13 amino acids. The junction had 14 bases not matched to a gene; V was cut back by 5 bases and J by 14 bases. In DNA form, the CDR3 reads TGTGCCAGCAGCCCCCGCAGGGGGGAAGGCCAAACCTTC. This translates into CASSPRRGEGQTF.

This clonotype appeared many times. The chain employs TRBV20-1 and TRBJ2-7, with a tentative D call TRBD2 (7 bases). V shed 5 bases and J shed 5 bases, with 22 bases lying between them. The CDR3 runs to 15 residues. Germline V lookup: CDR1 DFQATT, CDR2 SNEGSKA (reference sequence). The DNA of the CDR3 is TGCAGTGCTTCCAATTTGGGGGCAGGGAGGGACGAGCAGTACTTC. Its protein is CSASNLGAGRDEQYF.

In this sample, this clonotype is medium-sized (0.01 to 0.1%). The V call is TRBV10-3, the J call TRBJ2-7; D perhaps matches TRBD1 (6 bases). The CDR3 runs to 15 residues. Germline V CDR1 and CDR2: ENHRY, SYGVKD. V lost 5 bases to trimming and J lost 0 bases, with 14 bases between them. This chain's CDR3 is CAISNRDINSYEQYF. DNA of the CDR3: TGTGCCATCAGTAACCGGGACATTAACTCCTACGAGCAGTACTTC.

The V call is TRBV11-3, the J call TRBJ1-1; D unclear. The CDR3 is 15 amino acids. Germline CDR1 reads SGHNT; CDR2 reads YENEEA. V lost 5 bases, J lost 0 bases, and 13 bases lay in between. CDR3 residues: CASSRREAVNTEAFF. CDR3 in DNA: TGTGCCAGCAGCCGACGGGAGGCAGTGAACACTGAAGCTTTCTTT.

The CDR3 sequence is CASRSGQGAQNNEQFF. The CDR3 nucleotides are TGTGCCAGCAGGTCCGGGCAGGGGGCACAAAACAATGAGCAGTTCTTC. This chain uses TRBV11-2 with TRBJ2-1, with 8 bases fitting TRBD1. The V and J ends lost 6 bases and 5 bases, in that order; junction bases with no gene match: 12. This CDR3 spans 16 amino acids. Germline assignment: CDR1 SGHAT and CDR2 FQNNGV.

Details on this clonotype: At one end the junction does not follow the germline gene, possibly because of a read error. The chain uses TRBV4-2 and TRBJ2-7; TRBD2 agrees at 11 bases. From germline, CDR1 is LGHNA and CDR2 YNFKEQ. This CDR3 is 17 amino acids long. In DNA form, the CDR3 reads TGTGCAAGCAGCCAGGAAACTAGCGGGAGTGCCTCCTACGAGCAGTACTTC. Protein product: CASSQETSGSASYEQYF.

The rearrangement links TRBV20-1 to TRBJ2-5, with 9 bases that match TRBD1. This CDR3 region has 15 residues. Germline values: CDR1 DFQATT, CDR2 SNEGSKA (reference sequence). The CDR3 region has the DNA TGCGATGCTATTCGGACAGGGGTGTACCAAGAGACCCAGTACTTC. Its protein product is CDAIRTGVYQETQYF.

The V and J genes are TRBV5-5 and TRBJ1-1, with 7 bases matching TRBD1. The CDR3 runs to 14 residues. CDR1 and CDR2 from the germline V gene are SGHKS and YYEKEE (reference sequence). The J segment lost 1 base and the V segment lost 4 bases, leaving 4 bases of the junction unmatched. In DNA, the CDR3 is TGTGCCAGCAGCCCAACAGGGGAGAACACTGAAGCTTTCTTT. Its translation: CASSPTGENTEAFF.

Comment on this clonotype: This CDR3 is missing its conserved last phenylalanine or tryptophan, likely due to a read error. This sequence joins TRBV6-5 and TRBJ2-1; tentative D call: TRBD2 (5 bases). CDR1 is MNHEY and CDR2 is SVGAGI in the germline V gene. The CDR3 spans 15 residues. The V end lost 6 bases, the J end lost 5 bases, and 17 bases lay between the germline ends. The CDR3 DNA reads TGTGCCAGCAGACTTGGGCCGGGAATACACAATGAGCAGTTCTCC. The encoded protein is CASRLGPGIHNEQFS.

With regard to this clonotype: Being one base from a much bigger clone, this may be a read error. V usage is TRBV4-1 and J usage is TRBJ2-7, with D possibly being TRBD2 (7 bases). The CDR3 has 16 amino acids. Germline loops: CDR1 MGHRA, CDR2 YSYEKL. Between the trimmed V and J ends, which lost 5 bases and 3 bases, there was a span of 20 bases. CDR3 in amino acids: CASSWGGLADSYEQYF. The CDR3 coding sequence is TGCGCCAGCAGCTGGGGGGGGCTAGCGGATAGCTACGAGCAGTACTTC.

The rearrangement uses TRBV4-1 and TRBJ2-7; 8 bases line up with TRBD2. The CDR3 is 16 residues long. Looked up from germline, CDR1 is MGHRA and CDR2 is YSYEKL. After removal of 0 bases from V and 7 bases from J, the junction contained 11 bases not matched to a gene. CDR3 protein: CASSQDPYGGAWEQYF. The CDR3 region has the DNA TGCGCCAGCAGCCAAGATCCGTACGGGGGGGCTTGGGAGCAGTACTTC.

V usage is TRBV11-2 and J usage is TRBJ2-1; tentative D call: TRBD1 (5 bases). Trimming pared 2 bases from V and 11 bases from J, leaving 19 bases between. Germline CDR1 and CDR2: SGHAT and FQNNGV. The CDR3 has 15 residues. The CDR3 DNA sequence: TGTGCCAGCAGCTTAAGCTCAGGGCTTTCCTACCAGCAGTTCTTC. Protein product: CASSLSSGLSYQQFF. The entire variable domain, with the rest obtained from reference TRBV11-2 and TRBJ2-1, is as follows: EAGVAQSPRYKIIEKRQSVAFWCNPISGHATLYWYQQILGQGPKLLIQFQNNGVVDDSQLPKDRFSAERLKGVDSTLKIQPAKLEDSAVYLCASSLSSGLSYQQFFGPGTRLTVL.

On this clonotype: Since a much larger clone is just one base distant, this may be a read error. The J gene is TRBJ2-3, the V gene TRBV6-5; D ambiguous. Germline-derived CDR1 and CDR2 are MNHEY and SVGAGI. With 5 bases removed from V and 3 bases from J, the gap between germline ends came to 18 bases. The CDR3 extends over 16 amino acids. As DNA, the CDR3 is TGTGCCAGCAGTCCCCTAGTTAACGGAAGTACAGATACGCAGTATTTT. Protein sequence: CASSPLVNGSTDTQYF.

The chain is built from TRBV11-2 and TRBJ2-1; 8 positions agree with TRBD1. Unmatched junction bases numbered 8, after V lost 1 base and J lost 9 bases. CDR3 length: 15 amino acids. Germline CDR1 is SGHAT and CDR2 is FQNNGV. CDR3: CASSLGTGSYSEQFF. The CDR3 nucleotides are TGTGCCAGCAGCTTAGGGACAGGGTCATATTCTGAGCAGTTCTTC. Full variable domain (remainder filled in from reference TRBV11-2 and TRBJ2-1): EAGVAQSPRYKIIEKRQSVAFWCNPISGHATLYWYQQILGQGPKLLIQFQNNGVVDDSQLPKDRFSAERLKGVDSTLKIQPAKLEDSAVYLCASSLGTGSYSEQFFGPGTRLTVL.

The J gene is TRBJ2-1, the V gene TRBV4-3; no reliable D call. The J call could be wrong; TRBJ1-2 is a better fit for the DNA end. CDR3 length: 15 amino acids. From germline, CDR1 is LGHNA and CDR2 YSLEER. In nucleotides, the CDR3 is TGCGCCAGCAGCCAAGATTTCTTAACAAGGGAAGGCTACACCTTC. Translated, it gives CASSQDFLTREGYTF.

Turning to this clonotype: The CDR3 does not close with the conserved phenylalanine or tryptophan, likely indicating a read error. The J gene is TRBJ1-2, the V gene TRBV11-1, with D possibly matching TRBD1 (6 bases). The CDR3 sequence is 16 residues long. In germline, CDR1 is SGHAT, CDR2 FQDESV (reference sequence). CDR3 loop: CASRDLRQANDYGYTL. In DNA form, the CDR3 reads TGTGCTAGCAGGGACCTCAGACAGGCGAATGACTATGGCTACACCCTC.

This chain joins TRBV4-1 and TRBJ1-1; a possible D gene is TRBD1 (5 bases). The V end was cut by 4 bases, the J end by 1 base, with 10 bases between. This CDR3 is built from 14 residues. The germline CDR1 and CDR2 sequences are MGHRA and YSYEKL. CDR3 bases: TGCGCCAGCAGCCGGGTGGGGACGAACACTGAAGCTTTCTTT. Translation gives CASSRVGTNTEAFF.

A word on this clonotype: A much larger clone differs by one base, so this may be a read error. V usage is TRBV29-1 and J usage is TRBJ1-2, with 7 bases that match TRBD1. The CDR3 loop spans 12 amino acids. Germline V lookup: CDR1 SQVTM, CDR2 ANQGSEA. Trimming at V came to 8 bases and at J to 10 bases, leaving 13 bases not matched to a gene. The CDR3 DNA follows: TGCAGCTGCCGACAGGGAACAAATGACTACACCTTC. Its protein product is CSCRQGTNDYTF.

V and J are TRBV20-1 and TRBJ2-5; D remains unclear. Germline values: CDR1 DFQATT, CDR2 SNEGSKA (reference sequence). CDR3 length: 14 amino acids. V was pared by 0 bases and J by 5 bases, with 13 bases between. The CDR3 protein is CSARDGSPTETQYF. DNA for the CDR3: TGCAGTGCTAGAGACGGCTCTCCGACGGAGACCCAGTACTTC.

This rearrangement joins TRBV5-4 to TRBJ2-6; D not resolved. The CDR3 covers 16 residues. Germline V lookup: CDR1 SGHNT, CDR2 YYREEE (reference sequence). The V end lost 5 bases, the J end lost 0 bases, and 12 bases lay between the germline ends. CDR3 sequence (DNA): TGTGCCAGCAGGCCGACGGTAGGCTCTGGGGCCAACGTCCTGACTTTC. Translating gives CASRPTVGSGANVLTF.